The 10 T cell receptor beta chains presented below share a single source sample, sequenced in a study of T cell responses to AZD1222 COVID-19 vaccine. Data came from immunoSEQ multiplex PCR; TCRdb stores just in-frame clones and leaves some out. In the table there are roughly 120,000 clones, about 91% of which are singletons. The material was peripheral blood, obtained 28 days after the second AZD1222 dose. Receptors were obtained from an adult who received the AZD1222 COVID-19 vaccine.

This sequence joins TRBV9 and TRBJ1-6; D may be TRBD1 (5 bases). The CDR3 loop spans 14 amino acids. The V gene's germline CDR1 is SGDLS and CDR2 YYNGEE. V lost 4 bases to trimming and J lost 10 bases, with 15 bases between them. Written as DNA, the CDR3 is TGTGCCAGCAGCTTAGGGGACGGGGAATCACCCCTCCACTTT. Amino acids: CASSLGDGESPLHF.

The chain uses TRBV5-4 and TRBJ2-1; D is possibly TRBD2 (5 bases). The CDR3 contains 15 residues. V was cut by 0 bases and J by 7 bases, with 14 bases left in between. The germline V gene encodes CDR1 SGHNT and CDR2 YYREEE (reference sequence). The DNA of the CDR3 is TGTGCCAGCAGCTTGGCAGCTAGCAATGGGAATGAGCAGTTCTTC. As protein: CASSLAASNGNEQFF.

The chain links TRBV4-3 to TRBJ2-6; D is uncertain. Trimming took 0 bases from V and 0 from J, leaving 12 bases between them. CDR3 size: 18 residues. The germline gives CDR1 LGHNA, CDR2 YSLEER. CDR3 amino acids: CASSQDRMLFSGANVLTF. CDR3 sequence (DNA): TGCGCCAGCAGCCAAGATCGGATGCTATTCTCTGGGGCCAACGTCCTGACTTTC.

The V gene is TRBV5-1, the J gene TRBJ2-2; TRBD2 matches 13 bases. Germline trimming cut 3 bases from V and 6 bases from J; bases unmatched to any gene: 5. This CDR3 has 16 amino acids. The germline V gene has CDR1 SGHRS and CDR2 YFSETQ. CDR3 sequence (DNA): TGCGCCAGCAGCTCGTCCGGGACTAGCGGGGCCGGGGAGCTGTTTTTT. Protein: CASSSSGTSGAGELFF.

This chain links TRBV19 with TRBJ1-6; D is perhaps TRBD1 (5 bases). V lost 7 bases and J lost 11, with 15 bases in between. The CDR3 consists of 13 residues. Germline V CDR1 and CDR2: LNHDA, SQIVND (reference sequence). CDR3 DNA: TGTGCCAGTACCCGGGACGCCCGCCCACCCCTCCACTTT. It yields the protein CASTRDARPPLHF.

The V and J genes are TRBV7-2 and TRBJ1-1; no definite D call. The V end was cut by 4 bases, the J end by 1 base, with 7 bases between. Germline-derived CDR1 and CDR2 are SGHTA and FQGNSA. CDR3 length: 13 amino acids. CDR3 coding DNA: TGTGCCAGCAGCTATTACGCGAACACTGAAGCTTTCTTT. Its translation is CASSYYANTEAFF.

The V and J genes are TRBV9 and TRBJ2-7, with D perhaps TRBD2 (7 bases). The CDR3 loop spans 14 amino acids. Germline V gene sequence: CDR1 SGDLS, CDR2 YYNGEE. Trimming pared 0 bases from V and 7 bases from J, leaving 14 bases between. CDR3: CASSVGGGAGEQYF. The CDR3 DNA reads TGTGCCAGCAGCGTAGGTGGGGGGGCAGGGGAGCAGTACTTC.

The V and J genes are TRBV28 and TRBJ1-2, with D perhaps matching TRBD1 (6 bases). Germline CDR1 reads MDHEN; CDR2 reads SYDVKM. The V gene lost 4 bases and the J gene lost 0 bases, with 9 bases spanning the gap. The CDR3 length is 14 residues. CDR3 residues: CASSSGQSNYGYTF. In nucleotides, the CDR3 is TGTGCCAGCAGTTCGGGACAATCTAACTATGGCTACACCTTC.

This sequence joins TRBV3-1 (or the pseudogene TRBV3-2) and TRBJ2-3; a possible D gene is TRBD2 (7 bases). This CDR3 is 16 amino acids long. Germline CDR1 reads LGHDT; CDR2 reads YNNKEL (reference sequence). Trimming removed 0 bases at V and 2 bases at J, with 12 bases between. CDR3 DNA sequence: TGTGCCAGCAGCCAAGATCAAGGGGGGGCCACAGATACGCAGTATTTT. This sequence encodes CASSQDQGGATDTQYF.

The CDR3: CASSESRPGGKSSEAFF. Here the CDR3 DNA reads TGTGCCAGCAGTGAAAGTAGGCCAGGGGGCAAATCTTCTGAAGCTTTCTTT. The gene calls are TRBV25-1 and TRBJ1-1; 8 nucleotides line up with TRBD1. The V and J ends lost 2 bases and 6 bases, in that order; junction bases with no gene match: 14. Germline CDR1 and CDR2: MGHDK and SYGVNS. This CDR3 contains 17 residues. Looking up the rest from reference TRBV25-1 and TRBJ1-1 gives the full variable domain: EADIYQTPRYLVIGTGKKITLECSQTMGHDKMYWYQQDPGMELHLIHYSYGVNSTEKGDLSSESTVSRIRTEHFPLTLESARPSHTSQYLCASSESRPGGKSSEAFFGQGTRLTVV.